This is a list of T cell receptor beta chains from one sample in a study of molecular identifiers for immune sequencing clone quantification. A single record per CDR3 protein comes from TCRdb applying MiXCR to the PCR reads. This table has around 460,000 distinct CDR3 sequences, about a fifth appearing once. The sequenced sample consisted of naive CD8+ T cells from blood, with Jurkat cell RNA spiked in. The receptor set was obtained from a human donor in good health. Some libraries in this study had Jurkat cell RNA spiked in. The CDR3 runs from the conserved cysteine through the conserved F or W. The order of the fields is D gene, J gene, V gene, clone size, CDR3 DNA, CDR3 protein. D genes are given only for firm matches. Expanded clones get a size class; other rows say once, few or many, or leave the size out.

>.|TRBJ1-1|TRBV4-3|.
TGCGCCAGCAGCCAACCCGGGGGCTGGGACACTGAAGCTTTCTTT
CASSQPGGWDTEAFF
>.|TRBJ1-4|TRBV12-3/TRBV12-4|many
TGTGCCACTGCGCGGGGCCTTAATGAAAAACTGTTTTTT
CATARGLNEKLFF
>.|TRBJ1-6|TRBV19|.
TGTGCCAGTAGTATCCTCGAGGGCGCCGGGAATTCACCCCTCCACTTT
CASSILEGAGNSPLHF
>TRBD2|TRBJ2-1|TRBV6-2/TRBV6-3|few
TGTGCCAGCAGTTACACGACTAGCGGGAGTTACAATGAGCAGTTCTTC
CASSYTTSGSYNEQFF
>TRBD1|TRBJ2-7|TRBV7-6|many
TGTGCCAGCAGCCCGACAGGGACCGAATATTCCTACGAGCAGTACTTC
CASSPTGTEYSYEQYF
>.|TRBJ2-1|TRBV6-5|.
TGTGCCAGCAGCAAAAGGAGCTCCTACAATGAGCAGTTCTTC
CASSKRSSYNEQFF
>TRBD2|TRBJ2-1|TRBV3-1|few
TGTGCCAGCAGCCAAGTGGGACTAAACTACAATGAGCAGTTCTTC
CASSQVGLNYNEQFF
>TRBD1|TRBJ2-7|TRBV6-2/TRBV6-3|.
TGTGCCAGTGTGACAGGGGGGGGCGAGCAGTACTTC
CASVTGGGEQYF
>.|TRBJ1-1|TRBV7-9|few
TGTGCCAGCAGCTTAGGCCGGAACGGGGGGGAAAACACTGAAGCTTTCTTT
CASSLGRNGGENTEAFF
>TRBD2|TRBJ2-3|TRBV27|.
TGTGCCAGCAGTTTAGACCCTAGCGGGAGTACAGATACGCAGTATTTT
CASSLDPSGSTDTQYF
>.|TRBJ1-6|TRBV15|once
TGTGCCACCAGCGGAGATACAGGATATAATTCACCCCTCCACTTT
CATSGDTGYNSPLHF
>TRBD2|TRBJ2-3|TRBV7-2|.
TGTGCCAGCAGCTCGGGACTAGCGGGGGGATTCGCAGATACGCAGTATTTT
CASSSGLAGGFADTQYF
>.|TRBJ1-3|TRBV1|many
TGCACCAGCAGCCAAGATCCTTTTGGACAGGGTTGTAACACCATATATTTT
CTSSQDPFGQGCNTIYF
>TRBD1|TRBJ2-1|TRBV27|many
TGTGCCAGCAGTTTTTCAGGGGGCGAGGGTGAGCAGTTCTTC
CASSFSGGEGEQFF
>.|TRBJ1-1|TRBV14|many
TGTGCCAGCAGCCAAGATGCGGGGTACACTGAAGCTTTCTTT
CASSQDAGYTEAFF
>TRBD2|TRBJ2-1|TRBV15|few
TGTGCCACCAGACCGACTAGCGGGAGGGCCAGCAATGAGCAGTTCTTC
CATRPTSGRASNEQFF
>.|TRBJ2-5|TRBV6-5|many
TGTGCCAGCAGTTTCTACTACGGGCCCCTTGTAACGGGACAAGAGACCCAGTACTTC
CASSFYYGPLVTGQETQYF
>.|TRBJ2-3|TRBV30|many
TGTGCCTGGAATGTGGGGGTCCTAGATACGCAGTATTTT
CAWNVGVLDTQYF
>.|TRBJ2-5|TRBV28|many
TGTGCCAGCAGTTCAACCGACAGAGTAGCCCCAGAGACCCAGTACTTC
CASSSTDRVAPETQYF
>.|TRBJ2-1|TRBV29-1|many
TGCAGCGTGGGCGGGGCACTCTCCTACAATGAGCAGTTCTTC
CSVGGALSYNEQFF
>.|TRBJ2-7|TRBV6-2/TRBV6-3|many
TGTGCCAGCGGGGAAAACGAGCAGTACTTC
CASGENEQYF
>.|TRBJ2-2|TRBV29-1|many
TGCAGCGTTGAATGGCGTGGGGTCACCGGGGAGCTGTTTTTT
CSVEWRGVTGELFF
>.|TRBJ1-4|TRBV14|few
TGTGCCAGCAGCCAAGATACGGGGTTCGAAAAACTGTTTTTT
CASSQDTGFEKLFF
>.|TRBJ2-7|TRBV29-1|.
TGCAGCGCCAGAGTGCAGGGAGGAGTCGCCTACGAGCAGTACTTC
CSARVQGGVAYEQYF
>TRBD2|TRBJ2-5|TRBV19|few
TGTGCCAGTAATATGGGACTAGCCGAGACCCAGTACTTC
CASNMGLAETQYF
>TRBD2|TRBJ2-5|TRBV4-3|.
TGCGCCAGCAGCCAAGGGACTAGCAGGGGTGGTGAGACCCAGTACTTC
CASSQGTSRGGETQYF
>.|TRBJ2-7|TRBV7-9|.
TGTGCCAGCAGCCTCCGTGGTTACGAGCAGTGCTTC
CASSLRGYEQCF
>TRBD1|TRBJ1-5|TRBV4-3|few
TGCGCCAGCTGCCAAGGGACAGGAGTCAATCAGCCCCAGCATTTT
CASCQGTGVNQPQHF
>.|TRBJ1-1|TRBV27|.
TGTGCCAGCAGTCGGGACCCCTTTTGGACTGAAGCTTTCTTT
CASSRDPFWTEAFF
>.|TRBJ1-5|TRBV13|few
TGTGCCAGCAGCCCCCGAGGGTCGGATCAGCCCCAGCATTTT
CASSPRGSDQPQHF
>.|TRBJ1-1|TRBV2|many
TGTGCCAGATCCCGCGGGGACACTGAAGCTTTCTTT
CARSRGDTEAFF
>.|TRBJ2-7|TRBV4-1|few
TGCGCCAGCAGCCAGCGGGACCCATCCTACGAGCAGTACTTC
CASSQRDPSYEQYF
>.|TRBJ1-1|TRBV29-1|many
TGCAGCGTCCGGACCTCGAACACTGAAGCTTTCTTT
CSVRTSNTEAFF
>TRBD2|TRBJ2-1|TRBV12-3/TRBV12-4|.
TGTGCCAGCAGTTTCTTAAGCGGGGGGATGGATGAGCAGTTCTTC
CASSFLSGGMDEQFF
>TRBD1|TRBJ2-7|TRBV19|many
TGTGCCACAAGACAGGGGGCTGTTGGTGAGCAGTACTTC
CATRQGAVGEQYF
>.|TRBJ1-4|TRBV7-9|many
TGTGCCAGCAGCTTGAACCCGTTCAATGAAAAACTGTTTTTT
CASSLNPFNEKLFF
>.|TRBJ2-3|TRBV6-5|few
TGTGCCAGCAGTTACCTACTCCCCTGGGAGGCCACAGATACGCAGTATTTT
CASSYLLPWEATDTQYF
>.|TRBJ2-1|TRBV6-2/TRBV6-3|few
TGTGCCAGCAGTCACGACTATGAGCAGTTCTTC
CASSHDYEQFF
>.|TRBJ2-7|TRBV5-6|.
TGTGCCAGCAGCACCGGGACATTCTACGAGCAGTACTTC
CASSTGTFYEQYF
>.|TRBJ1-2|TRBV12-3/TRBV12-4|few
TGTGCCAGCAGTCATGTCTTTAACTATGGCTACACCTTC
CASSHVFNYGYTF
>.|TRBJ2-1|TRBV4-3|few
TGCGCCAGCAGCCAAGACGCGACTAGTTCCAATGAGCAGTTCTTC
CASSQDATSSNEQFF
>TRBD1|TRBJ2-3|TRBV27|few
TGTGCCAGCAGTTTTAGACAGGGGGCAGATACGCAGTATTTT
CASSFRQGADTQYF
>TRBD2|TRBJ2-7|TRBV11-2|.
TGTGCCAGCAGCTCTCGACTAGCGGGGGCTTCCTACGAGCAGTACTTC
CASSSRLAGASYEQYF
>TRBD2|TRBJ2-7|TRBV7-2|many
TGTGCCAGCAGCTTAACCGCTAGCGGGCACGAGCAGTACTTC
CASSLTASGHEQYF
>.|TRBJ2-5|TRBV5-1|few
TGCGCCAGCAGCTTGGCGCCAGGTCCAAATCAAGAGACCCAGTACTTC
CASSLAPGPNQETQYF
>.|TRBJ1-1|TRBV30|many
TGTGCCTGGAGTGTAGACAGGACCTACACTGAAGCTTTCTTT
CAWSVDRTYTEAFF
>.|TRBJ2-7|TRBV29-1|many
TGCAGCGTTGTGCTCAGGGTATCCTACGAGCAGTACTTC
CSVVLRVSYEQYF
>.|TRBJ2-7|TRBV4-3|.
TGCGCCAGCAGCCAAGATAATTCGGCAGTCTACGAGCAGTACTTC
CASSQDNSAVYEQYF
>.|TRBJ2-7|TRBV10-3|many
TGTGCCATCAGCGGCCCTCAGGGGATCACCTACGAGCAGTACTTC
CAISGPQGITYEQYF
>.|TRBJ2-5|TRBV5-5|.
TGTGCCAGCAAAACGGGACTCCAAGAGACCCAGTACTTC
CASKTGLQETQYF
>.|TRBJ2-2|TRBV11-2|.
TGTGCCACGTCCATTGAGGTGGAGCTGTTTTTT
CATSIEVELFF
>.|TRBJ2-2|TRBV13|.
TGTGCCAGCAGCCCCGGGGGCGGGCTGTTTTTT
CASSPGGGLFF
>.|TRBJ2-5|TRBV14|many
TGTGCCAGCAGCCAAGGGTTCGGACAGCGCCAAGAGACCCAGTACTTC
CASSQGFGQRQETQYF
>TRBD1|TRBJ1-4|TRBV4-2|.
TGTGCCAGCAGCCAAGGATATACCGGGACAGGGAGGGAAAAACTGCTTTTT
CASSQGYTGTGREKLLF
>TRBD2|TRBJ2-1|TRBV20-1|few
TGCAGTGCTAGCTCACTAGCGGCGCCTAACAATGAGCAGTTCTTC
CSASSLAAPNNEQFF
>TRBD2|TRBJ2-7|TRBV4-1|.
TGCGCCAGCAGCCAAGGGCCGGCTAGCGGGAGGAAGAATGAGCAGTACTTC
CASSQGPASGRKNEQYF
>.|TRBJ1-5|TRBV5-8|few
TGTGCCAGCAGCTGGGGCCCCGGGAGTCAGCCCCAGCATTTT
CASSWGPGSQPQHF